Presented here are 13 T cell receptor beta chains from one specimen sequenced in a study of T cell clusters in autoimmune cytopenias. TRB was amplified by touch-down multiplex PCR, primer pools A and B combined. For each CDR3 protein, TCRdb gives one entry from its re-call of the multiplex PCR reads, without DNA. The sample features approximately 2,900 distinct CDR3 sequences, with approximately 6.7% in its top ten. About 37,500 genome equivalents of blood DNA were amplified for TRB. This sample also belongs to another study, concerning T cell repertoires in aging, cancer and after chemotherapy.

Sequenced input: peripheral blood. These receptors originate from a human donor in good health.

Its frequency marks this clonotype as medium-sized. The chain uses TRBV5-6 and TRBJ2-7; checking the TCRdb D call of TRBD2 is not possible without DNA. Germline CDR1 and CDR2: SGHDT and YYEEEE. This CDR3 comprises 16 residues. The CDR3 reads CASSLGHGGPSYEQYF.

By frequency, this clonotype is medium-sized. The chain joins TRBV19 to TRBJ2-7; TCRdb's assignment of TRBD1 cannot be checked, as there is no DNA. The germline V gene encodes CDR1 LNHDA and CDR2 SQIVND (reference sequence). This CDR3 is 14 amino acids long. The CDR3 reads CASSLRDITYEQYF.

According to its frequency, this clonotype is medium-sized. The V and J genes are TRBV19 and TRBJ1-5. CDR1 LNHDA and CDR2 SQIVND come from the germline V gene (reference sequence). The CDR3 runs 13 residues. The CDR3 protein is CASRKHSNQPQHF.

This clonotype registers medium-sized (0.01 to 0.1%) by frequency. This chain joins TRBV27 and TRBJ2-1; TCRdb reports TRBD2, a call that lacks DNA to check it against. There are 14 residues in the CDR3. Germline V gene lookup returns CDR1 MNHEY and CDR2 SMNVEV (reference sequence). The CDR3 protein is CASREGSSYNEQFF.

CDR3 sequence reads: CASSLPRTDHGSYTF. The genes are TRBV19 and TRBJ1-2; no DNA is available, so the TRBD1 call from TCRdb remains unchecked. This CDR3 contains 15 residues. Looked up from germline, CDR1 is LNHDA and CDR2 is SQIVND (reference sequence).

The chain couples TRBV6-1 to TRBJ1-1; the D gene TCRdb calls, TRBD1, cannot be checked with no DNA. Looked up from germline, CDR1 is MNHNS and CDR2 is SASEGT. This CDR3 is 15 amino acids long. CDR3 loop: CASRRDSDMNTEAFF.

This clonotype is called medium-sized based on its frequency. This chain connects TRBV29-1 to TRBJ1-5; TCRdb outputs TRBD1, but without DNA this stays unchecked. Looked up from germline, CDR1 is SQVTM and CDR2 is ANQGSEA. The CDR3 extends over 14 amino acids. The CDR3 reads CSVGTGGNNQPQHF.

Judged by frequency, this clonotype is medium-sized (0.01 to 0.1%). This chain connects TRBV5-1 to TRBJ2-2. Germline values: CDR1 SGHRS, CDR2 YFSETQ. The CDR3 has 14 residues. The CDR3 sequence is CASSLVGSTGELFF.

By frequency, this clonotype is medium-sized. The gene calls are TRBV6-2 or TRBV6-3 and TRBJ1-5. This CDR3 has 14 residues. Germline V gives CDR1 MNHEY, CDR2 SVGEGT. CDR3: CASRISVPFTPQHF.

By frequency, this clonotype registers medium-sized. This chain connects TRBV12-3 or TRBV12-4 to TRBJ1-5; TCRdb selects TRBD1, and the lack of DNA leaves this call unchecked. This CDR3 contains 14 residues. CDR3 region: CASTAWGHNQPQHF.

V usage is TRBV11-2 and J usage is TRBJ2-3. Germline V CDR1 and CDR2: SGHAT, FQNNGV. The CDR3 extends over 14 amino acids. This CDR3 is CASSLFGVKETQYF.

The V and J genes are TRBV7-2 and TRBJ2-1; the TCRdb D gene call, TRBD1, has no DNA to confirm it. The CDR3 runs to 14 residues. Germline lookup yields CDR1 SGHTA and CDR2 FQGNSA. CDR3 protein: CASSLWQGDNEQFF. Full variable domain (missing parts from reference TRBV7-2 and TRBJ2-1): GAGVSQSPSNKVTEKGKDVELRCDPISGHTALYWYRQSLGQGLEFLIYFQGNSAPDKSGLPSDRFSAERTGGSVSTLTIQRTQQEDSAVYLCASSLWQGDNEQFFGPGTRLTVL.

The chain couples TRBV14 to TRBJ2-6. Germline lookup yields CDR1 SGHDN and CDR2 FVKESK. CDR3 size: 14 residues. The CDR3 sequence is CASSQVAGANVLTF.